The sequence of this T cell receptor beta chain was determined in a study of T cells after yellow fever vaccination. Study-level points and caveats: The booster response re-showed most primary clones: approximately 97% CD4, around 90% CD8.

A process of 5'RACE template switching, which added a universal primer site and UMIs, was used to make TCR cDNA. MiXCR, run by TCRdb on the 5' RACE reads, gives a single entry per CDR3 protein. The repertoire holds just under 600,000 distinct CDR3 sequences, with about 14% as singletons. A note on this clonotype: Its specificity is unknown.

Sequencing used PBMCs, obtained on the day of the yellow fever booster vaccination. The TCR was taken from a man aged 25 to 45 who received the YFV17D yellow fever vaccine.

CDR3 loop: CASTKTSSYNEQFF. In nucleotides, the CDR3 is TGTGCCAGCACAAAGACTAGCTCCTACAATGAGCAGTTCTTC. The chain links TRBV6-4 to TRBJ2-1; TRBD2 might be the D (6 bases). Germline-derived CDR1 and CDR2 are MRHNA and SNTAGT. CDR3 length: 14 residues. Trimming left V 7 bases short and J 0 bases short, with 10 bases between.